This TCR beta chain was recorded in a study of blood T cell repertoires in COVID-19. Study-level background: The origin of the acute and convalescent COVID-19 samples was the United States, Italy and Spain.

This CDR3 is 14 amino acids long. The V and J ends lost 6 bases and 1 base, in that order; junction bases with no gene match: 5. The germline CDR1 and CDR2 sequences are SQVTM and ANQGSEA. Measured with immunoSEQ multiplex PCR; TCRdb has only the in-frame clones, and not every one. The profile shows just over 250,000 clones, approximately 91% of them singletons. The chain joins TRBV29-1 to TRBJ2-7, with 11 bases fitting TRBD2. The specimen was peripheral blood. The receptor was derived from a person aged 18-29 years with COVID-19, enrolled during active disease. CDR3 nucleotides: TGCAGCGTAGTACTAGCGGGAGTTTCCTACGAGCAGTACTTC. This encodes CSVVLAGVSYEQYF.